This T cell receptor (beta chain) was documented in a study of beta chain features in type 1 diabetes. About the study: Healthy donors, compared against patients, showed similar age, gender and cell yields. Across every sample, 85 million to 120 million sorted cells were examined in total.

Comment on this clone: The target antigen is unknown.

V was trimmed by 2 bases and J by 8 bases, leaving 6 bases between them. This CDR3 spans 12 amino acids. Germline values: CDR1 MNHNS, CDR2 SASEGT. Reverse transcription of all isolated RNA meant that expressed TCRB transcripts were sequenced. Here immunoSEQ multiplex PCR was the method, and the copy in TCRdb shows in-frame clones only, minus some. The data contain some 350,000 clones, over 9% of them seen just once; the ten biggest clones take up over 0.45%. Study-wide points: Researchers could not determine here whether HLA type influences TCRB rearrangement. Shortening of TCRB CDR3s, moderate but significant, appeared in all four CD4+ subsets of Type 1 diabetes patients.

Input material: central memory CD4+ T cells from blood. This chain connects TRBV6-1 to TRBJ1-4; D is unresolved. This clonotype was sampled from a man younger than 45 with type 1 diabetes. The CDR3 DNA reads TGTGCCAGCAGTGAATATGGGGAAAAACTGTTTTTT. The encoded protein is CASSEYGEKLFF.